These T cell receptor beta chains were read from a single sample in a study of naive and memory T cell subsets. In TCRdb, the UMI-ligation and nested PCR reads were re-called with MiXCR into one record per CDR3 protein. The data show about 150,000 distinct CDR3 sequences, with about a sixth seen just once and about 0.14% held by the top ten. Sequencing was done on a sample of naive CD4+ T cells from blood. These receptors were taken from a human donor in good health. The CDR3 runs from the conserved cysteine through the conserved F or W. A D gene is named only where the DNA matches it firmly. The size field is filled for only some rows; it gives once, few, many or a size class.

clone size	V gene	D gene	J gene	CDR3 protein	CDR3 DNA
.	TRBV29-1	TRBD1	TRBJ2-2	CSVKKGTGGATGELFF	TGCAGCGTGAAAAAAGGGACAGGGGGCGCGACCGGGGAGCTGTTTTTT
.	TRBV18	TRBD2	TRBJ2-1	CASSPGVAGHNEQFF	TGTGCCAGCTCACCGGGGGTAGCGGGTCACAATGAGCAGTTCTTC
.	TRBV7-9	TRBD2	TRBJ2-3	CASSLGQSTSGGYTDTQYF	TGTGCCAGCAGCTTAGGGCAATCGACTAGCGGGGGATACACAGATACGCAGTATTTT
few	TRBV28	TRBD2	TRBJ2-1	CASSFFPKASGKVNEQFF	TGTGCCAGCAGTTTCTTCCCTAAGGCTAGCGGGAAGGTCAATGAGCAGTTCTTC
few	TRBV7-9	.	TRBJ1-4	CASTGPTTNEKLFF	TGTGCCAGCACAGGCCCAACAACTAATGAAAAACTGTTTTTT
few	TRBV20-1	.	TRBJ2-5	CSARLAASYGTQYF	TGCAGTGCTAGATTAGCGGCCTCCTACGGGACCCAGTACTTC
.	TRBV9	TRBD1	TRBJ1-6	CASSAQGANSPLHF	TGTGCCAGCAGCGCACAGGGGGCAAATTCACCCCTCCACTTT
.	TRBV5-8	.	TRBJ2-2	CASSAASANTGELFF	TGTGCCAGCAGCGCAGCGAGCGCGAACACCGGGGAGCTGTTTTTT
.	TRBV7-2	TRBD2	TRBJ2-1	CASSLGGGRARDEQFF	TGTGCCAGCAGCTTAGGGGGCGGGAGGGCCCGGGATGAGCAGTTCTTC
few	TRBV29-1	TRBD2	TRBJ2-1	CSVPGLAGDYTEQFF	TGCAGCGTTCCGGGACTAGCGGGAGACTACACTGAGCAGTTCTTC
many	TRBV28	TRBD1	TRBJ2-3	CASSRHRGDTQYF	TGTGCCAGCAGTCGTCACAGGGGAGATACGCAGTATTTT
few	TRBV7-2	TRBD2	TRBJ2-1	CASSFGLAGVTDEQFF	TGTGCCAGCAGCTTTGGACTAGCGGGAGTTACGGATGAGCAGTTCTTC
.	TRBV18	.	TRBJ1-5	CASSPAGPNQPQHF	TGTGCCAGCTCACCGGCAGGGCCCAATCAGCCCCAGCATTTT
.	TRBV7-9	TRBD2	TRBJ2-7	CASSPGLAVHYEQYF	TGTGCCAGCAGCCCGGGACTAGCGGTTCACTACGAGCAGTACTTC
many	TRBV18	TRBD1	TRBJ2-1	CASSPPGTVRGHEQFF	TGTGCCAGCTCACCACCAGGGACAGTCCGGGGCCATGAGCAGTTCTTC
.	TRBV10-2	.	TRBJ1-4	CASSVWSFEKLFF	TGCGCCAGCAGTGTGTGGTCCTTTGAAAAACTGTTTTTT
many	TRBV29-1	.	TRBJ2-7	CSVCDPPSYEQYF	TGCAGCGTTTGCGACCCTCCTTCCTACGAGCAGTACTTC
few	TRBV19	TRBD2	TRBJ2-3	CASRPRVDSGRPDTQYF	TGTGCCAGTAGGCCCCGGGTGGATAGCGGGAGACCAGATACGCAGTATTTT
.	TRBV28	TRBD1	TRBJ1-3	CASSSPAGTGPGNTIYF	TGTGCCAGCAGTTCCCCGGCCGGGACAGGGCCTGGAAACACCATATATTTT
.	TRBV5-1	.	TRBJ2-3	CASSLRSSGTDTQYF	TGCGCCAGCAGCTTGAGGTCTAGCGGCACAGATACGCAGTATTTT